This is a list of T cell receptor beta chains from one sample in a study of blood T cell repertoires in COVID-19. Produced via immunoSEQ multiplex PCR; TCRdb's table is partial and in-frame only. The sample holds under 300,000 clones, 80% to 95% seen once. Sequences were obtained from peripheral blood. These receptors all stem from a man younger than 45 with COVID-19, enrolled during active disease. Both conserved end residues are part of each CDR3. Fields, in order: V gene, D gene, clone size, J gene, CDR3 protein, CDR3 DNA. D genes are given only for firm matches. Where a row states a size, it is once, few, many or the class of an expanded clone; other rows omit it.

TRBV28	NA	NA	TRBJ2-7	CASSPPGDRAYEQYF	TGTGCCAGCAGTCCGCCGGGAGACAGGGCTTACGAGCAGTACTTC
TRBV27	TRBD1	once	TRBJ1-2	CASSFNRGSLHGYTF	TGTGCCAGCAGTTTTAACAGGGGTTCCCTTCATGGCTACACCTTC
TRBV7-2	TRBD1	NA	TRBJ1-2	CASSVAGGTGGQNYGYTF	TGTGCCAGCAGCGTCGCCGGCGGGACAGGGGGGCAGAACTATGGCTACACCTTC
TRBV6-4	TRBD1	NA	TRBJ1-1	CASSAGGNTEAFF	TGTGCCAGCAGCGCAGGGGGGAACACTGAAGCTTTCTTT
TRBV19	NA	NA	TRBJ1-2	CASSPKGVVYGYTF	TGTGCCAGTAGTCCAAAGGGGGTTGTCTATGGCTACACCTTC
TRBV5-1	NA	NA	TRBJ2-7	CASSSSYEQYF	TGCGCCAGCAGCTCCAGCTACGAGCAGTACTTC
TRBV25-1	NA	NA	TRBJ1-2	CASSEQGYGYTF	TGTGCCAGCAGTGAACAGGGGTATGGCTACACCTTC
TRBV6-6	TRBD1	NA	TRBJ1-2	CASSSKGDRGRDGYTF	TGTGCCAGCAGTTCTAAAGGGGACAGGGGTAGAGATGGCTACACCTTC
TRBV10-3	NA	NA	TRBJ1-1	CAPLRGRTNTEAFF	TGTGCCCCCTTGCGGGGACGGACGAACACTGAAGCTTTCTTT
TRBV30	TRBD1	NA	TRBJ1-1	CAWSRTGGLRAFF	TGTGCCTGGAGTCGGACAGGGGGTCTGCGAGCTTTCTTT
TRBV3-1/TRBV3-2	NA	once	TRBJ2-1	CASSQDGSSYNEQFF	TGTGCCAGCAGCCAGGACGGGAGCTCCTACAATGAGCAGTTCTTC
TRBV9	TRBD2	NA	TRBJ2-1	CASSPRTSFYNEQFF	TGTGCCAGCAGCCCCCGGACTAGCTTCTACAATGAGCAGTTCTTC
TRBV7-9	TRBD1	NA	TRBJ2-5	CASSLEGASETQYF	TGTGCCAGCAGCTTAGAGGGGGCTAGCGAGACCCAGTACTTC
TRBV19	NA	NA	TRBJ1-1	CASSIGPQGRNTEAFF	TGTGCCAGTAGTATTGGCCCCCAGGGGCGGAATACTGAAGCTTTCTTT
TRBV7-3	NA	NA	TRBJ2-2	CASSLYLAGAGELFF	TGTGCCAGCAGCTTGTATCTAGCCGGAGCCGGGGAGCTGTTTTTT
TRBV5-1	NA	NA	TRBJ1-5	CASSLGTVGSNQPQHF	TGCGCCAGCAGCTTGGGGACAGTCGGCAGCAATCAGCCCCAGCATTTT
TRBV12-3/TRBV12-4	TRBD1	NA	TRBJ1-1	CASSLQGDTEAFF	TGTGCCAGCAGTTTACAGGGGGACACTGAAGCTTTCTTT
TRBV9	NA	NA	TRBJ1-2	CASSVVSGEYGYTF	TGTGCCAGCAGCGTAGTATCAGGGGAGTATGGCTACACCTTC
TRBV5-1	TRBD1	NA	TRBJ1-2	CASSFLAYSSGTDSYGYTF	TGCGCCAGCAGCTTTCTTGCGTATTCTTCCGGGACAGACTCCTATGGCTACACCTTC
TRBV6-5	NA	NA	TRBJ1-1	CASRLGGRNTEAFF	TGTGCCAGCCGCCTCGGGGGAAGGAACACTGAAGCTTTCTTT
TRBV18	TRBD1	NA	TRBJ1-3	CASSPGQGAGNTIYF	TGTGCCAGCTCACCGGGACAGGGCGCTGGAAACACCATATATTTT
TRBV6-4	TRBD1	NA	TRBJ2-3	CASSAQGQGSTDTQYF	TGTGCCAGCAGCGCCCAGGGACAGGGGAGCACAGATACGCAGTATTTT
TRBV19	NA	few	TRBJ2-7	CASSAGQLYEQYF	TGTGCCAGTAGTGCTGGACAGTTGTACGAGCAGTACTTC
TRBV15	TRBD2	NA	TRBJ2-3	CATSSTSGGPAGTQYF	TGTGCCACCAGCAGCACTAGCGGGGGGCCGGCCGGTACGCAGTATTTT
TRBV5-1	NA	NA	TRBJ1-5	CASSLAGGVNQPQHF	TGCGCCAGCAGCTTGGCCGGGGGGGTCAATCAGCCCCAGCATTTT
TRBV3-1/TRBV3-2	TRBD2	NA	TRBJ2-5	CASTLASGGQETQYF	TGTGCCAGCACCTTGGCTAGCGGGGGTCAAGAGACCCAGTACTTC
TRBV7-9	TRBD1	NA	TRBJ2-7	CASSHRGTGGHEQYF	TGTGCCAGCAGCCACCGGGGGACAGGGGGCCACGAGCAGTACTTC
TRBV3-1/TRBV3-2	NA	once	TRBJ2-3	CASSQDWAGITDTQYF	TGTGCCAGCAGCCAAGACTGGGCGGGTATCACAGATACGCAGTATTTT
TRBV9	NA	few	TRBJ1-5	CASSLTDSNQPQHF	TGTGCCAGCAGTCTGACAGATAGCAATCAGCCCCAGCATTTT
TRBV5-4	TRBD1	NA	TRBJ2-3	CASSRRTGADTDTQYF	TGTGCCAGCAGCAGGCGGACAGGGGCCGATACAGATACGCAGTATTTT
TRBV7-2	TRBD1	NA	TRBJ1-2	CASSLDRGKWNGYTF	TGTGCCAGCAGCTTAGACAGGGGGAAGTGGAATGGCTACACCTTC
TRBV30	TRBD1	NA	TRBJ2-2	CAWDRGIGTGELFF	TGTGCCTGGGACAGGGGGATAGGCACCGGGGAGCTGTTTTTT
TRBV5-1	TRBD1	NA	TRBJ1-1	CASSLGDRANTEAFF	TGCGCCAGCAGCTTGGGGGACAGGGCGAACACTGAAGCTTTCTTT
TRBV6-4	NA	NA	TRBJ1-2	CASSGGQYGGYTF	TGTGCCAGCAGTGGGGGGCAATACGGTGGCTACACCTTC
TRBV2	TRBD1	NA	TRBJ2-5	CASSGPTGKETQYF	TGTGCCAGCAGTGGGCCGACAGGGAAAGAGACCCAGTACTTC
TRBV18	TRBD2	NA	TRBJ2-5	CASSPRRTSGGAETQYF	TGTGCCAGCTCACCACGACGGACTAGCGGGGGGGCAGAGACCCAGTACTTC
TRBV5-6	NA	NA	TRBJ1-1	CASSFGGATEAFF	TGTGCCAGCAGCTTCGGGGGGGCTACCGAAGCTTTCTTT
TRBV29-1	TRBD2	NA	TRBJ2-3	CSVERTSATDTQYF	TGCAGCGTTGAACGGACTAGCGCCACAGATACGCAGTATTTT
TRBV28	NA	NA	TRBJ1-1	CASRQQGLGTEAFF	TGTGCCAGCAGGCAACAGGGTTTGGGGACTGAAGCTTTCTTT
TRBV4-1	NA	NA	TRBJ1-5	CASSQTGKYSNQPQHF	TGCGCCAGCAGCCAAACAGGAAAATATAGCAATCAGCCCCAGCATTTT
TRBV19	NA	NA	TRBJ1-5	CASSRIGTYNQPQHF	TGTGCCAGTAGTAGAATCGGGACTTACAATCAGCCCCAGCATTTT
TRBV7-9	TRBD1	NA	TRBJ1-1	CASSTYRGATEAFF	TGTGCCAGCAGCACTTACAGGGGAGCCACTGAAGCTTTCTTT
TRBV24-1	NA	NA	TRBJ2-1	CATSDSPDRNNEQFF	TGTGCCACCAGTGACTCCCCGGACAGAAACAATGAGCAGTTCTTC
TRBV5-1	NA	NA	TRBJ1-1	CASSQSDGGHTEAFF	TGCGCCAGCAGCCAAAGCGACGGGGGGCACACTGAAGCTTTCTTT
TRBV11-3	NA	NA	TRBJ2-6	CASSSHRAGANVLTF	TGTGCCAGCAGCAGCCACAGGGCTGGGGCCAACGTCCTGACTTTC
TRBV14	NA	NA	TRBJ2-2	CASSPSGSHTGELFF	TGTGCCAGCAGCCCATCAGGTTCTCACACCGGGGAGCTGTTTTTT
TRBV7-9	NA	NA	TRBJ2-5	CASSLNSWYQETQYF	TGTGCCAGCAGCTTAAACAGCTGGTACCAAGAGACCCAGTACTTC
TRBV6-5	NA	NA	TRBJ2-3	CASSYLGRPDTQYF	TGTGCCAGCAGTTACCTGGGCCGCCCCGATACGCAGTATTTT
TRBV7-6	TRBD2	NA	TRBJ2-5	CASSPGWVAGGPQETQYF	TGTGCCAGCAGCCCCGGGTGGGTAGCGGGGGGTCCCCAAGAGACCCAGTACTTC
TRBV6-5	NA	once	TRBJ1-4	CASGQSSNEKLFF	TGTGCCAGCGGGCAGTCCTCTAATGAAAAACTGTTTTTT
TRBV18	NA	once	TRBJ1-3	CASSPFRVSGNTIYF	TGTGCCAGCTCGCCGTTCAGGGTCTCAGGAAACACCATATATTTT